This TCR beta chain is from a study of blood T cell repertoires in COVID-19. Germline-derived CDR1 and CDR2 are SEHNR and FQNEAQ (reference sequence). The CDR3 has 17 residues. V was clipped by 4 bases and J by 3 bases; unmatched bases: 9. Libraries were prepared by immunoSEQ multiplex PCR; TCRdb keeps only in-frame clonotypes and omits some of them. The sample records about 300,000 clones, roughly 90% being singletons. Sequencing used peripheral blood. This chain uses TRBV7-9 with TRBJ2-2; 9 bases are shared with TRBD1. The sequence was collected from a man aged 18 to 30 with active or convalescent COVID-19. The CDR3 is CASSSVPGQGDTGELFF. The CDR3, as DNA: TGTGCCAGCAGCTCCGTCCCGGGACAGGGTGACACCGGGGAGCTGTTTTTT.